Listed here are 25 T cell receptor beta chains from one sample, sequenced in a study of T cells in Graves' hyperthyroidism and ophthalmopathy. Authors of the study amplified TCR beta CDR3 regions from RNA transcripts. First-round RT-PCR of the TCR CDR3 relied on the HTBI primer set. Via MiXCR, TCRdb re-called the multiplex PCR reads, giving one row per CDR3 protein. The table lists 730,000 or so distinct CDR3 sequences, about 17% of them singletons. What was sequenced was blood. The receptors originated from a woman aged 45-59 years with Graves' hyperthyroidism that later progressed to Graves' ophthalmopathy.

This rearrangement joins TRBV12-5 to TRBJ2-5, with 10 positions matching TRBD2. The CDR3 sequence is 16 residues long. V lost 1 base to trimming and J lost 2 bases; unmatched junction nucleotides: 4. In germline, CDR1 is LGHNT, CDR2 FRNRAP. The CDR3 sequence: CASGLELAGRQETQYF. In DNA form, the CDR3 reads TGTGCTAGTGGTTTGGAACTAGCGGGGCGACAAGAGACCCAGTACTTC.

This clonotype was counted a few times. The chain uses TRBV19 and TRBJ1-1, with 9 positions matching TRBD1. Trimming cost V 6 bases and J 0 bases; bases outside gene matches: 11. CDR1 is LNHDA and CDR2 is SQIVND in the germline V gene (reference sequence). This CDR3 has 17 amino acids. The CDR3 DNA reads TGTGCCAGTAGCCACAGGGGGCGCATAAGGATGAACACTGAAGCTTTCTTT. Translating it yields CASSHRGRIRMNTEAFF.

DNA of the CDR3: TGCGCCAGCAGGGTCGCGAGGGATTACACTGAAGCTTTCTTT. Translation gives CASRVARDYTEAFF. V usage is TRBV5-1 and J usage is TRBJ1-1; D is unresolved. Germline lookup yields CDR1 SGHRS and CDR2 YFSETQ. This CDR3 is built from 14 residues. V was pared by 5 bases and J by 3 bases, with 14 bases between.

This sequence joins TRBV6-1 and TRBJ2-5; 7 bases align to TRBD2. Germline V lookup: CDR1 MNHNS, CDR2 SASEGT. Trimming removed 10 bases from V and 5 bases from J; junction bases left unmatched: 13. CDR3 length: 14 residues. Here the CDR3 DNA reads TGTGCCACTACAGAGGCGGGGGAGTCGGAGACCCAGTACTTC. Amino acid sequence: CATTEAGESETQYF.

J is TRBJ1-5 and V is TRBV29-1; no definite D call. V was trimmed by 7 bases and J by 4 bases, leaving 11 bases between them. The germline V gene encodes CDR1 SQVTM and CDR2 ANQGSEA. The CDR3 loop spans 12 amino acids. CDR3 amino acids: CSAKTYNQPQHF. For the CDR3, the DNA is TGCAGCGCTAAAACCTATAATCAGCCCCAGCATTTT.

This clonotype was seen ten or more times. This rearrangement joins TRBV3-1 to TRBJ2-3, with D unresolved. This CDR3 has 18 amino acids. Looked up from germline, CDR1 is LGHDT and CDR2 is YNNKEL (reference sequence). V lost 3 bases and J 3 bases, leaving 22 bases between the germline ends. CDR3 nucleotides: TGTGCCAGCAGCCACTCGACTGGGGTCGATCAAAGTACAGATACGCAGTATTTT. Amino acids: CASSHSTGVDQSTDTQYF.

This clonotype was counted only a few times. J is TRBJ1-6 and V is TRBV30; possibly TRBD1 for D (6 bases). The V gene's germline CDR1 is GTSNPN and CDR2 SVGIG (reference sequence). This CDR3 region has 16 residues. The V end was cut by 3 bases, the J end by 3 bases, with 15 bases between. The CDR3 protein is CAWRGPGVNYNSPLHF. In DNA form, the CDR3 reads TGTGCCTGGAGGGGTCCAGGGGTGAACTATAATTCACCCCTCCACTTT.

This clonotype has only a few counts. This chain connects TRBV4-2 to TRBJ2-7, with a possible D match to TRBD2 (6 bases). Germline V gene data show CDR1 as LGHNA and CDR2 as YNFKEQ. The V end was cut by 0 bases, the J end by 4 bases, with 13 bases between. This CDR3 is built from 15 residues. The CDR3 bases are TGTGCCAGCAGCCAAGATCGGGGGACGTTATACGAGCAGTACTTC. It specifies CASSQDRGTLYEQYF.

The chain combines TRBV6-2 or TRBV6-3 with TRBJ1-6; perhaps TRBD1 as D (6 bases). Trimming took off 6 bases at V and 8 bases at J, with 20 bases between the two ends. The CDR3 is 16 residues long. Per the germline V gene, CDR1 is MNHEY and CDR2 is SVGEGT. CDR3 coding DNA: TGTGCCAGCAGAAAGGCAGTAACAGGGAACTATTCACCCCTCCACTTT. This encodes CASRKAVTGNYSPLHF.

This clonotype was observed at least ten times. The chain links TRBV12-3 or TRBV12-4 to TRBJ2-3, with D perhaps TRBD1 (6 bases). V was cut by 3 bases and J by 2 bases, with 9 bases left in between. The CDR3 consists of 14 residues. This CDR3 is CASSFWDNTDTQYF. CDR3 DNA: TGTGCCAGCAGTTTTTGGGACAACACAGATACGCAGTATTTT.

This clonotype occurred many times. The rearrangement links TRBV4-2 to TRBJ2-3; the match to TRBD2 covers 13 bases. CDR3 length equals 16 residues. V shed 5 bases and J 1 base; nucleotides not matched to a gene: 3. Germline V gene sequence: CDR1 LGHNA, CDR2 YNFKEQ. CDR3 sequence reads: CASSLGTSGGTDTQYF. CDR3 nucleotides: TGTGCCAGCAGCTTAGGGACTAGCGGGGGCACAGATACGCAGTATTTT.

As concerns this clonotype: A read error is possible here, since a much larger clone lies one base away. The rearrangement uses TRBV7-8 and TRBJ2-1; 8 bases align to TRBD2. This CDR3 has 16 amino acids. Germline V gene sequence: CDR1 SGHVS, CDR2 FQNEAQ. The CDR3 DNA is TGTGCCAGCAGCCCCATAGCGGGACGGACATACAATGAGCAGTCCTTC. This translates into CASSPIAGRTYNEQSF.

This clonotype turned up a few times. The chain uses TRBV29-1 and TRBJ2-1, with a tentative D call TRBD1 (6 bases). Germline values: CDR1 SQVTM, CDR2 ANQGSEA. Trimming pared 7 bases from V and 7 bases from J, leaving 14 bases between. The CDR3 runs 12 residues. The CDR3, as DNA: TGCAGCGGCAGACAGGCGGGTAATGAGCAGTTCTTC. Translated, it gives CSGRQAGNEQFF.

This clonotype was seen a single time. Just one base apart from a much larger clone, this may be a read error. CDR3 in DNA: TGTGCCAGCAGCCCCTCCCAGGGGGTCATGGGCTACACCTTC. Its translation is CASSPSQGVMGYTF. The chain has TRBV2 and TRBJ1-2, with TRBD1 matching 7 bases. This CDR3 has 14 amino acids. V was pared by 6 bases and J by 8 bases, with 12 bases of the junction left unmatched. CDR1 and CDR2 (germline): SNHLY, FYNNEI.

The chain has TRBV7-3 and TRBJ1-6, with TRBD1 as a possible D gene (5 bases). V lost 1 base to trimming and J lost 7 bases, with 11 bases between them. Germline CDR1 is SGHTA and CDR2 is FQGTGA. This CDR3 has 15 residues. The CDR3 reads CASSLNAGLNSPLHF. The CDR3 DNA reads as TGTGCCAGCAGCTTAAACGCAGGGTTAAATTCACCCCTCCACTTT.

This sequence joins TRBV6-1 and TRBJ1-2; the D is unclear. This CDR3 is 15 amino acids long. The germline V gene has CDR1 MNHNS and CDR2 SASEGT. The V end lost 5 bases, the J end lost 8 bases, and 21 bases lay between the germline ends. CDR3 in DNA: TGTGCCAGCAGTCCGTCCTCGGGGAGGCTGGAGGGCTACACCTTC. Protein sequence: CASSPSSGRLEGYTF.

On this clonotype itself: Likely a read error: the CDR3 ends without its conserved phenylalanine or tryptophan. V and J are TRBV12-5 and TRBJ1-2; maybe TRBD1 (5 bases). The CDR3 contains 13 residues. Germline V gives CDR1 LGHNT, CDR2 FRNRAP. V was cut by 5 bases and J by 8 bases, with 15 bases left in between. This chain's CDR3 is CASGQGPSRGYTV. The CDR3 DNA reads TGTGCTAGTGGTCAGGGCCCCAGCCGGGGCTACACCGTC.

At least ten counts were recorded for this clonotype. The chain recombines TRBV3-1 with TRBJ2-2; D might be TRBD2 (5 bases). The V end was cut by 4 bases, the J end by 6 bases, with 9 bases between. The CDR3 sequence is 13 residues long. CDR1 and CDR2 (germline): LGHDT, YNNKEL (reference sequence). Here the CDR3 reads CASSRGIAGELFF. CDR3 DNA sequence: TGTGCCAGCAGCCGAGGGATAGCCGGGGAGCTGTTTTTT.

This clonotype has at least ten counts. One junction end disagrees with the germline gene, perhaps due to a read error. This rearrangement joins TRBV5-1 to TRBJ2-5; 11 bases fit TRBD2. This CDR3 has 14 residues. The germline gives CDR1 SGHRS, CDR2 YFSETQ. CDR3 region: CASSLAGGPETQYF. CDR3 nucleotides: TGTGCCAGCAGCTTAGCGGGGGGGCCAGAGACCCAGTACTTC.

The table lists this clonotype with a few counts. The chain couples TRBV29-1 to TRBJ2-5, with TRBD2 as a possible D gene (7 bases). The CDR3 has 16 residues. Germline loops: CDR1 SQVTM, CDR2 ANQGSEA. V was clipped by 0 bases and J by 1 base, with 15 bases between them. DNA of the CDR3: TGCAGCGTTGAAGATCCTCTGGGAGGGGGCCAAGAGACCCAGTACTTC. Translating it yields CSVEDPLGGGQETQYF.

This sequence joins TRBV7-3 and TRBJ1-5, with 7 bases fitting TRBD1. This CDR3 contains 15 residues. Germline CDR1 and CDR2: SGHTA and FQGTGA. V was clipped by 10 bases and J by 3 bases; unmatched bases: 12. The CDR3 spells CANSRIDRVNQPQHF. CDR3 coding DNA: TGTGCCAACAGTCGAATAGACAGGGTCAATCAGCCCCAGCATTTT.

A note on this clonotype: A much larger clone is a single base away; this may be a read error. CDR3 bases: TGTGCCAGCAGTGAATGGAGGGGCAAGGGCTACGAGCAGTACTTC. It yields the protein CASSEWRGKGYEQYF. The genes are TRBV2 and TRBJ2-7; D may be TRBD2 (6 bases). V was cut by 2 bases and J by 3 bases, with 14 bases left in between. Germline loops: CDR1 SNHLY, CDR2 FYNNEI. CDR3 length: 15 residues. Complete variable domain (other parts from reference TRBV2 and TRBJ2-7): EPEVTQTPSHQVTQMGQEVILRCVPISNHLYFYWYRQILGQKVEFLVSFYNNEISEKSEIFDDQFSVERPDGSNFTLKIRSTKLEDSAMYFCASSEWRGKGYEQYFGPGTRLTVT.

This clonotype showed up just a few times. The rearrangement links TRBV7-9 to TRBJ2-5, with 9 bases that match TRBD1. The J segment lost 5 bases and the V segment lost 5 bases, leaving 15 bases of the junction unmatched. CDR3 length equals 17 residues. The germline V gene has CDR1 SEHNR and CDR2 FQNEAQ (reference sequence). The CDR3 region has the DNA TGTGCCAGCAGCCCAAGGGGACAGGGCCGAGGTACGGAGACCCAGTACTTC. Translation gives CASSPRGQGRGTETQYF. Full variable domain (remainder filled in from reference TRBV7-9 and TRBJ2-5): DTGVSQNPRHKITKRGQNVTFRCDPISEHNRLYWYRQTLGQGPEFLTYFQNEAQLEKSRLLSDRFSAERPKGSFSTLEIQRTEQGDSAMYLCASSPRGQGRGTETQYFGPGTRLLVL.

This clonotype was seen ten or more times. The V and J genes are TRBV2 and TRBJ2-3; no reliable D call. Germline V CDR1 and CDR2: SNHLY, FYNNEI. CDR3 length: 13 residues. V lost 5 bases and J lost 2, with 8 bases in between. The CDR3 sequence is CASSYEATDTQYF. CDR3 DNA: TGTGCCAGCAGTTACGAGGCCACAGATACGCAGTATTTT.

The table lists this clonotype with many counts. This chain links TRBV5-1 with TRBJ2-7; D is possibly TRBD1 (5 bases). Germline V gene data show CDR1 as SGHRS and CDR2 as YFSETQ. CDR3 length equals 14 residues. The V end was cut by 4 bases, the J end by 1 base, with 12 bases between. The DNA of the CDR3 is TGCGCCAGCAGCCCCGGACACGAATCCTACGAGCAGTACTTC. Its translation is CASSPGHESYEQYF.